A single sample gave rise to the 20 T cell receptor beta chains below, sequenced in a study of blood T cell repertoires in COVID-19. The protocol was immunoSEQ multiplex PCR, while the TCRdb copy is restricted to in-frame clones and leaves out a portion. In the table there are over 50,000 clones, around 85% of which are singletons. Material: peripheral blood. These receptors originate from a human donor in a cohort sampled during active COVID-19.

A word on this clone: Distinct nucleotide sequences in the sample also encode this CDR3. This chain uses TRBV6-5 with TRBJ1-1, with D perhaps TRBD1 (5 bases). Deletions cut 0 bases from V and 2 bases from J, with 10 bases between. The CDR3 runs 15 residues. Germline values: CDR1 MNHEY, CDR2 SVGAGI. For the CDR3, the DNA is TGTGCCAGCAGTTACTCGTGGCAGGGCAACACTGAAGCTTTCTTT. Translation gives CASSYSWQGNTEAFF.

This chain joins TRBV5-1 and TRBJ2-7; D is ambiguous. This CDR3 is built from 15 residues. CDR1 is SGHRS, CDR2 YFSETQ, per germline. V was trimmed by 0 bases and J by 3 bases, leaving 13 bases between them. The CDR3 bases are TGCGCCAGCAGCTTGGCCGCGTTGCATTACTACGAGCAGTACTTC. This codes for CASSLAALHYYEQYF.

V is TRBV19 and J is TRBJ1-2; D gene uncertain. This CDR3 contains 14 residues. The V and J ends lost 6 bases and 0 bases respectively, with 11 bases between them. Per the germline V gene, CDR1 is LNHDA and CDR2 is SQIVND (reference sequence). CDR3 loop: CASSMPRANYGYTF. The CDR3 DNA reads as TGTGCCAGTAGCATGCCTCGAGCTAACTATGGCTACACCTTC.

The V gene is TRBV5-1, the J gene TRBJ2-1; possibly TRBD1 for D (5 bases). Trimming cost V 4 bases and J 1 base, with 12 bases left between them. The length of the CDR3 is 15 residues. Germline V gene data show CDR1 as SGHRS and CDR2 as YFSETQ. For the CDR3, the DNA is TGCGCCAGCAGCCCACAGGTTTCTTCCTACAATGAGCAGTTCTTC. Translated, it gives CASSPQVSSYNEQFF.

This sequence joins TRBV4-1 and TRBJ2-3, with a weak D call TRBD1 (6 bases). This CDR3 is 18 amino acids long. Germline V gene lookup returns CDR1 MGHRA and CDR2 YSYEKL. Trimming shortened V by 1 base and J by 3 bases, and 20 bases separated the two germline ends. The CDR3 region has the DNA TGCGCCAGCAGCCAAGGACTTCGGTTAGGGGGTAGGACAGATACGCAGTATTTT. As protein: CASSQGLRLGGRTDTQYF.

This chain connects TRBV19 to TRBJ2-1, with 11 bases that match TRBD2. Germline CDR1 is LNHDA and CDR2 is SQIVND (reference sequence). Trimming removed 10 bases from V and 0 bases from J; junction bases left unmatched: 2. The CDR3 extends over 14 amino acids. DNA of the CDR3: TGTGCCACTACTAGCGGGAGCTCCTACAATGAGCAGTTCTTC. It yields the protein CATTSGSSYNEQFF.

In this sample, this clone turned up a few times. V usage is TRBV20-1 and J usage is TRBJ2-7; D may be TRBD1 (5 bases). The CDR3 is 10 amino acids. V dropped 3 bases and J dropped 6 bases, with 6 bases sitting between them. Per the germline V gene, CDR1 is DFQATT and CDR2 is SNEGSKA (reference sequence). In DNA form, the CDR3 reads TGCAGTGCTAGTAGGGGCGAGCAGTACTTC. It translates to CSASRGEQYF.

This clone was recorded only once. The rearrangement joins TRBV5-5 to TRBJ2-7; no firm D call. Trimming stripped 4 bases from V and 3 bases from J, with 5 bases between. The germline gives CDR1 SGHKS, CDR2 YYEKEE (reference sequence). This CDR3 contains 11 residues. The CDR3, as DNA: TGTGCCAGCAGCCGAGGCTACGAGCAGTACTTC. Protein product: CASSRGYEQYF. Full variable domain (remainder filled in from reference TRBV5-5 and TRBJ2-7): DAGVTQSPTHLIKTRGQQVTLRCSPISGHKSVSWYQQVLGQGPQFIFQYYEKEERGRGNFPDRFSARQFPNYSSELNVNALLLGDSALYLCASSRGYEQYFGPGTRLTVT.

The chain carries TRBV11-2 and TRBJ2-2, with D possibly TRBD2 on 5 matching bases. Trimming took 4 bases from V and 0 from J, leaving 15 bases between them. The CDR3 runs to 17 residues. Per germline, CDR1 SGHAT and CDR2 FQNNGV. The CDR3 sequence is CASSSLGLTTNTGELFF. The CDR3 nucleotides are TGTGCCAGCAGCTCTCTCGGACTTACGACGAACACCGGGGAGCTGTTTTTT.

The chain joins TRBV5-4 to TRBJ2-1, with D unclear. The germline CDR1 and CDR2 sequences are SGHNT and YYREEE (reference sequence). V was shortened by 10 bases and J by 9 bases, with 14 bases between the two germline ends. This CDR3 is built from 11 residues. The CDR3: CAANTIGEQFF. The CDR3 DNA is TGTGCCGCCAACACTATCGGTGAGCAGTTCTTC.

The V call is TRBV28, the J call TRBJ2-4, with 10 bases lining up with TRBD1. The CDR3 is 15 amino acids. Germline V gene lookup returns CDR1 MDHEN and CDR2 SYDVKM. Losses at the gene ends were 5 bases for V and 8 bases for J; bases not matched to a gene: 9. The CDR3 loop is CASSPGTGVGHIQYF. The DNA of the CDR3 is TGTGCCAGCAGTCCGGGGACAGGGGTTGGGCACATTCAGTACTTC. Full variable domain (missing parts from reference TRBV28 and TRBJ2-4): DVKVTQSSRYLVKRTGEKVFLECVQDMDHENMFWYRQDPGLGLRLIYFSYDVKMKEKGDIPEGYSVSREKKERFSLILESASTNQTSMYLCASSPGTGVGHIQYFGAGTRLSVL.

The chain has TRBV6-1 and TRBJ2-1; 7 bases are a match to TRBD1. CDR1 is MNHNS and CDR2 is SASEGT in the germline V gene. The CDR3 runs to 14 residues. V shed 3 bases, J shed 6 bases, and the junction held 5 bases outside the gene matches. The CDR3 region has the DNA TGTGCCAGCAGTGACAACAGGGGACGCAATGAGCAGTTCTTC. Its translation is CASSDNRGRNEQFF.

The CDR3 loop is CASSLGMGAPYNEQFF. The CDR3 DNA is TGTGCCAGCAGCTTAGGGATGGGGGCCCCCTACAATGAGCAGTTCTTC. This chain uses TRBV7-9 with TRBJ2-1; weak D call: TRBD1 (6 bases). Germline V lookup: CDR1 SEHNR, CDR2 FQNEAQ (reference sequence). V lost 1 base and J lost 2, with 12 bases in between. This CDR3 has 16 amino acids.

The V call is TRBV5-1, the J call TRBJ2-1; 8 positions agree with TRBD2. V shed 0 bases, J shed 3 bases, and the junction held 2 bases outside the gene matches. The CDR3 length is 15 residues. Germline CDR1 reads SGHRS; CDR2 reads YFSETQ. The CDR3 spells CASSLVSGSYNEQFF. The CDR3, as DNA: TGCGCCAGCAGCTTGGTCAGCGGGAGCTACAATGAGCAGTTCTTC.

The chain recombines TRBV28 with TRBJ2-7; TRBD1 is a possible D gene (6 bases). Germline loops: CDR1 MDHEN, CDR2 SYDVKM. V gave up 8 bases and J gave up 1 base, with 15 bases separating them. The CDR3 has 14 residues. CDR3 nucleotide sequence: TGTGCCAGCCTCCCAGGGGACGGATCCTACGAGCAGTACTTC. Its translation is CASLPGDGSYEQYF.

The rearrangement joins TRBV28 to TRBJ2-7, with D perhaps matching TRBD2 (5 bases). Trimming shortened V by 6 bases and J by 4 bases, and 25 bases separated the two germline ends. The germline V gene has CDR1 MDHEN and CDR2 SYDVKM. The CDR3 has 17 amino acids. CDR3 nucleotides: TGTGCCAGCAGCGGGATTCCTATAGGCGCCGTTGGATACGAGCAGTACTTC. This encodes CASSGIPIGAVGYEQYF.

Here the CDR3 DNA reads TGTGCCAGCTCACCCCGGACAGGGGGTTCTGGAAACACCATATATTTT. Translated, it gives CASSPRTGGSGNTIYF. The chain couples TRBV18 to TRBJ1-3; 10 positions match TRBD1. From germline, CDR1 is KGHSH and CDR2 LQKENI. The CDR3 runs to 16 residues. J lost 1 base, V lost 3 bases, and 3 bases had no gene match.

V usage is TRBV4-3 and J usage is TRBJ2-3; 11 bases line up with TRBD2. Germline CDR1 and CDR2: LGHNA and YSLEER. V lost 3 bases, J lost 4 bases, and 12 bases stayed unmatched. This CDR3 comprises 18 residues. The CDR3 coding sequence is TGCGCCAGCAGCCATCGTACGACTAGCGGGATTCACGCAGATACGCAGTATTTT. Protein product: CASSHRTTSGIHADTQYF.

The chain has TRBV11-2 and TRBJ2-5; maybe TRBD2 (6 bases). Germline V lookup: CDR1 SGHAT, CDR2 FQNNGV. The CDR3 sequence is 15 residues long. V lost 0 bases and J lost 2, with 10 bases in between. CDR3 in DNA: TGTGCCAGCAGCTTAGATTGGGGACTGCAAGAGACCCAGTACTTC. Translation gives CASSLDWGLQETQYF.

The chain carries TRBV5-1 and TRBJ2-7; 7 nucleotides line up with TRBD1. Germline CDR1 reads SGHRS; CDR2 reads YFSETQ. This CDR3 spans 14 amino acids. J was trimmed by 1 base and V by 1 base; bases with no gene match: 2. CDR3 residues: CASSLTGQSYEQYF. The CDR3 DNA reads TGCGCCAGCAGCTTGACGGGACAGTCCTACGAGCAGTACTTC. The whole variable domain, remainder taken from reference TRBV5-1 and TRBJ2-7, is KAGVTQTPRYLIKTRGQQVTLSCSPISGHRSVSWYQQTPGQGLQFLFEYFSETQRNKGNFPGRFSGRQFSNSRSEMNVSTLELGDSALYLCASSLTGQSYEQYFGPGTRLTVT.